The source of this T cell receptor (beta chain) is a study of shared clonotypes between healthy human individuals. The method was immunoSEQ multiplex PCR; TCRdb's version includes in-frame clones alone and lacks a portion of them. The sample holds 1 million to 1.2 million clones, around three quarters seen once. The CDR3 has 14 amino acids. V lost 5 bases, J lost 7 bases, and 14 bases lay in between. The germline V gene has CDR1 SGHTA and CDR2 FQGNSA. The V gene is TRBV7-2, the J gene TRBJ1-4; no firm D call. The source material was memory CD4+ T cells from PBMCs. Subset of the sample: CD45RA-negative fraction. This clonotype originated in a man aged 18 to 35 in good health. Some clones in this sample may be carry-over from other donors' samples. CDR3: CASSLGPGREKLFF. CDR3 in DNA: TGTGCCAGCAGCCTAGGGCCCGGGCGTGAAAAACTGTTTTTT.